Described below is a single TCR beta chain sequence and its context. From germline, CDR1 is MRHNA and CDR2 SNTAGT. The CDR3 sequence is 16 residues long. J lost 6 bases, V lost 10 bases, and 19 bases had no gene match. The sample comes from a study of PD-1 blockade in mismatch repair-deficient tumors. Some clones are missing from TCRdb's copy, which holds only in-frame ones; the method was immunoSEQ multiplex PCR. The sample contains some 19,000 clones, almost 85% of which appear only once. The TCR comes from an adult with mismatch repair-deficient cancer. The J gene is TRBJ2-7, the V gene TRBV6-4, with 9 positions matching TRBD2. Sequenced material: PBMCs, taken 52 weeks after starting pembrolizumab. For the CDR3, the DNA is TGTGCCAACCGACCAGGGTGGCGGGAGGGCCTATCCGAGCAGTACTTC. Translating it yields CANRPGWREGLSEQYF.